These 31 T cell receptor beta chains came from one sample sequenced in a study of technical replicates of blood from a handful of donors. Measured with immunoSEQ multiplex PCR; TCRdb has only the in-frame clones, and not every one. The sample includes approximately 15,000 clones, more than 75% of them seen just once. The sequenced material came from PBMCs. The receptors originated from a human donor in good health.

V and J are TRBV18 and TRBJ1-2; TRBD1 is a possible D gene (5 bases). This CDR3 contains 14 residues. With 0 bases removed from V and 6 bases from J, the gap between germline ends came to 11 bases. CDR1 KGHSH and CDR2 LQKENI come from the germline V gene. CDR3 coding DNA: TGTGCCAGCTCACCACCGCCCAGGGCGGATGGCTACACCTTC. Protein: CASSPPPRADGYTF.

The chain joins TRBV10-3 to TRBJ1-5, with D possibly TRBD1 on 6 matching bases. Between the trimmed V and J ends, which lost 3 bases and 5 bases, there was a span of 11 bases. The CDR3 covers 14 residues. CDR1 and CDR2 from the germline V gene are ENHRY and SYGVKD. The CDR3 region is CAISDGGRDQPQHF. The CDR3 DNA is TGTGCCATCAGTGACGGGGGGCGTGATCAGCCCCAGCATTTT.

V and J are TRBV29-1 and TRBJ1-5; 8 nucleotides match TRBD1. The CDR3 is 12 amino acids. The germline gives CDR1 SQVTM, CDR2 ANQGSEA. After removal of 6 bases from V and 4 bases from J, the junction contained 2 bases not matched to a gene. This CDR3 reads CSVWDRNQPQHF. Here the CDR3 DNA reads TGCAGCGTCTGGGACAGGAATCAGCCCCAGCATTTT.

Comments on this clone: This sample also contains other DNA sequences that code for the same CDR3. The gene calls are TRBV6-1 and TRBJ1-5; 8 nucleotides match TRBD1. V trimming: 6 bases; J trimming: 3 bases; junction bases outside the gene matches: 7. Germline values: CDR1 MNHNS, CDR2 SASEGT. The CDR3 length is 15 residues. DNA of the CDR3: TGTGCCAGCAGGGAGACAGGGGCGGTCAATCAGCCCCAGCATTTT. This sequence encodes CASRETGAVNQPQHF.

This chain links TRBV30 with TRBJ1-2; D possibly corresponds to TRBD1 (5 bases). CDR1 GTSNPN and CDR2 SVGIG come from the germline V gene (reference sequence). CDR3 length: 15 amino acids. V gave up 4 bases and J gave up 4 bases, with 19 bases separating them. The CDR3 is CAWNSGGGLFYGYTF. The CDR3 DNA follows: TGTGCCTGGAATTCAGGCGGGGGACTGTTCTATGGCTACACCTTC.

The V and J genes are TRBV18 and TRBJ1-2; maybe TRBD1 (5 bases). Trimming pared 3 bases from V and 4 bases from J, leaving 12 bases between. This CDR3 is 14 amino acids long. Germline V gene sequence: CDR1 KGHSH, CDR2 LQKENI. In nucleotides, the CDR3 is TGTGCCAGCTCACCGGGGCAGGGTCTCTATGGCTACACCTTC. This encodes CASSPGQGLYGYTF.

This rearrangement joins TRBV11-2 to TRBJ2-1; D ambiguous. Germline V gene data show CDR1 as SGHAT and CDR2 as FQNNGV. The CDR3 runs 15 residues. V gave up 5 bases and J gave up 6 bases, with 17 bases separating them. CDR3 DNA sequence: TGTGCCAGCAGCGCGATAACGGTTTACGGCAATGAGCAGTTCTTC. This gives the protein CASSAITVYGNEQFF.

This clone came up a few times. The gene calls are TRBV6-5 and TRBJ2-7; 11 bases map to TRBD1. Unmatched junction bases numbered 2, after V lost 4 bases and J lost 3 bases. In germline, CDR1 is MNHEY, CDR2 SVGAGI. The CDR3 has 14 amino acids. CDR3 loop: CASSWGQGGYEQYF. CDR3 coding DNA: TGTGCCAGCAGTTGGGGACAGGGGGGCTACGAGCAGTACTTC.

The chain links TRBV6-1 to TRBJ1-1, with D tentatively TRBD1 (5 bases). The CDR3 contains 13 residues. Germline-derived CDR1 and CDR2 are MNHNS and SASEGT. The V and J ends lost 6 bases and 3 bases respectively, with 11 bases between them. CDR3 region: CASRSTGDTEAFF. The CDR3 DNA sequence: TGTGCCAGCAGATCCACAGGCGACACTGAAGCTTTCTTT.

V and J are TRBV19 and TRBJ1-2; TRBD1 agrees at 7 bases. The CDR3 extends over 13 amino acids. Germline values: CDR1 LNHDA, CDR2 SQIVND (reference sequence). With 6 bases clipped from V and 1 base from J, the junction kept 2 bases outside the gene matches. In DNA, the CDR3 is TGTGCCAGTAGCCGACAGGGTAACTATGGCTACACCTTC. It specifies CASSRQGNYGYTF. Variable domain in full (rest from reference TRBV19 and TRBJ1-2): DGGITQSPKYLFRKEGQNVTLSCEQNLNHDAMYWYRQDPGQGLRLIYYSQIVNDFQKGDIAEGYSVSREKKESFPLTVTSAQKNPTAFYLCASSRQGNYGYTFGSGTRLTVV.

The chain uses TRBV27 and TRBJ2-1, with 14 bases matching TRBD2. CDR3 length equals 17 residues. The germline CDR1 and CDR2 sequences are MNHEY and SMNVEV (reference sequence). With 6 bases clipped from V and 7 bases from J, the junction kept 11 bases outside the gene matches. CDR3 amino acids: CASRGLAGVRGSNEQFF. In nucleotides, the CDR3 is TGTGCCAGCAGGGGACTAGCGGGAGTGCGGGGCTCAAATGAGCAGTTCTTC.

The chain recombines TRBV7-7 with TRBJ2-2, with 13 bases aligning to TRBD2. V dropped 5 bases and J dropped 5; count of bases not matched to a gene: 5. This CDR3 has 16 amino acids. The germline V gene has CDR1 SSHAT and CDR2 FNYEAQ (reference sequence). CDR3 coding DNA: TGTGCCAGCAGCCCAGGACTAGCGGGAGTAACCGGGGAGCTGTTTTTT. This codes for CASSPGLAGVTGELFF.

The V call is TRBV5-6, the J call TRBJ1-2, with D uncertain. Germline CDR1 is SGHDT and CDR2 is YYEEEE. This CDR3 has 13 residues. Trimming pared 1 base from V and 8 bases from J, leaving 12 bases between. CDR3 in DNA: TGTGCCAGCAGCTTGTCACAGAGAGGGGGCTACACCTTC. Its translation: CASSLSQRGGYTF.

The CDR3 loop reads CASSLAGGTEAPWGYTF. The CDR3, as DNA: TGCGCCAGCAGCTTGGCTGGGGGGACAGAGGCCCCTTGGGGCTACACCTTC. The gene calls are TRBV5-1 and TRBJ1-2, with 7 nucleotides matching TRBD1. Losses at the gene ends were 0 bases for V and 8 bases for J; bases not matched to a gene: 16. Germline CDR1 is SGHRS and CDR2 is YFSETQ. The CDR3 sequence is 17 residues long. The full variable domain, its missing parts supplied by reference TRBV5-1 and TRBJ1-2, is KAGVTQTPRYLIKTRGQQVTLSCSPISGHRSVSWYQQTPGQGLQFLFEYFSETQRNKGNFPGRFSGRQFSNSRSEMNVSTLELGDSALYLCASSLAGGTEAPWGYTFGSGTRLTVV.

The CDR3 region has the DNA TGTGCCAGTGAAGCGGGAGATACGCAGTATTTT. Protein product: CASEAGDTQYF. The V gene is TRBV27, the J gene TRBJ2-3; D may be TRBD2 (6 bases). Germline CDR1 and CDR2: MNHEY and SMNVEV (reference sequence). The V gene lost 9 bases and the J gene lost 5 bases, with 9 bases spanning the gap. The CDR3 sequence is 11 residues long.

The CDR3: CASSPRTSGSLYNEQFF. In DNA, the CDR3 is TGTGCCAGCAGCCCGAGGACTAGCGGGAGTTTATACAATGAGCAGTTCTTC. The chain is built from TRBV7-3 and TRBJ2-1; 13 positions agree with TRBD2. This CDR3 is built from 17 residues. V was pared by 5 bases and J by 4 bases, with 8 bases of the junction left unmatched. Germline CDR1 SGHTA, CDR2 FQGTGA.

The chain is built from TRBV7-9 and TRBJ2-7; 7 nucleotides align to TRBD2. The CDR3 totals 13 residues. The germline V gene has CDR1 SEHNR and CDR2 FQNEAQ (reference sequence). V trimming: 5 bases; J trimming: 5 bases; junction bases outside the gene matches: 6. CDR3 coding DNA: TGTGCCAGCAGCGGGGGGGGGAGCCACGAGCAGTACTTC. This translates into CASSGGGSHEQYF.

This chain uses TRBV21-1 with TRBJ1-5. TRBV21-1 constitutes a pseudogene. The CDR3 runs 15 residues. In DNA form, the CDR3 reads TGTGCCAGCAGCAAAGGGAGTCATAGCAATCAGCCCCAGCATTTT. Its translation: CASSKGSHSNQPQHF.

The rearrangement links TRBV2 to TRBJ2-3; 10 bases align to TRBD2. The germline V gene encodes CDR1 SNHLY and CDR2 FYNNEI. The CDR3 runs 15 residues. V lost 2 bases, J lost 3 bases, and 2 bases stayed unmatched. CDR3: CASSELAGVTDTQYF. CDR3 nucleotide sequence: TGTGCCAGCAGTGAACTAGCGGGAGTGACAGATACGCAGTATTTT.

The V gene is TRBV7-2, the J gene TRBJ2-1; TRBD2 matches 10 bases. Per germline, CDR1 SGHTA and CDR2 FQGNSA. The junction had 4 bases not matched to a gene; V was cut back by 3 bases and J by 5 bases. CDR3 length: 15 amino acids. The CDR3 DNA follows: TGTGCCAGCAGCTTTAGCGGGAGGCCCAACAATGAGCAGTTCTTC. This translates into CASSFSGRPNNEQFF.

The chain employs TRBV7-6 and TRBJ2-3, with unresolved D. This CDR3 spans 16 amino acids. Germline loops: CDR1 SGHVS, CDR2 FNYEAQ. Deletions cut 2 bases from V and 2 bases from J, with 14 bases between. CDR3 region: CASSLYEASPTDTQYF. The DNA for the CDR3 is TGTGCCAGCAGCTTATATGAGGCTAGTCCCACAGATACGCAGTATTTT.

V usage is TRBV7-8 and J usage is TRBJ1-5, with unresolved D. Trimming left V 5 bases short and J 4 bases short, with 15 bases between. Germline V gene sequence: CDR1 SGHVS, CDR2 FQNEAQ. The CDR3 is made up of 15 amino acids. The CDR3 loop is CASSPVRVRNQPQHF. CDR3 DNA: TGTGCCAGCAGCCCGGTGAGGGTTAGGAATCAGCCCCAGCATTTT.

The rearrangement joins TRBV6-5 to TRBJ2-5, with 9 positions matching TRBD2. V was clipped by 6 bases and J by 2 bases; unmatched bases: 7. Germline-derived CDR1 and CDR2 are MNHEY and SVGAGI. The CDR3 extends over 15 amino acids. CDR3 sequence: CASSLVAGVQETQYF. CDR3 DNA: TGTGCCAGCAGCTTAGTAGCGGGAGTTCAAGAGACCCAGTACTTC.

The V call is TRBV30, the J call TRBJ1-4; tentatively, D is TRBD1 (6 bases). The ends were cut back, 0 bases at V and 4 bases at J, with 12 bases in the middle. The CDR3 is 15 residues long. Germline assignment: CDR1 GTSNPN and CDR2 SVGIG (reference sequence). The CDR3 loop is CAWSVGAGVNEKLFF. The CDR3 nucleotides read TGTGCCTGGAGTGTAGGGGCAGGGGTTAATGAAAAACTGTTTTTT. The full variable domain, in which reference TRBV30 and TRBJ1-4 provide the parts outside the CDR3, is SQTIHQWPATLVQPVGSPLSLECTVEGTSNPNLYWYRQAAGRGLQLLFYSVGIGQISSEVPQNLSASRPQDRQFILSSKKLLLSDSGFYLCAWSVGAGVNEKLFFGSGTQLSVL.

This clone was counted once. This chain links TRBV27 with TRBJ2-3, with 13 bases lining up with TRBD2. Looked up from germline, CDR1 is MNHEY and CDR2 is SMNVEV (reference sequence). Germline trimming cut 6 bases from V and 5 bases from J; bases unmatched to any gene: 5. The CDR3 spans 15 residues. CDR3 residues: CASRTSGRRVDTQYF. The DNA of the CDR3 is TGTGCCAGCAGGACTAGCGGGAGGAGGGTAGATACGCAGTATTTT.

The chain employs TRBV19 and TRBJ1-1; 8 bases map to TRBD1. Germline V gene lookup returns CDR1 LNHDA and CDR2 SQIVND (reference sequence). CDR3 length: 15 amino acids. The junction had 7 bases not matched to a gene; V was cut back by 1 base and J by 6 bases. The CDR3 bases are TGTGCCAGTAGTATAGCGATGGACAGGGTGGCTGAAGCTTTCTTT. Translating it yields CASSIAMDRVAEAFF.

The chain employs TRBV28 and TRBJ2-7; no clear D. The germline V gene has CDR1 MDHEN and CDR2 SYDVKM. V lost 5 bases to trimming and J lost 4 bases, with 9 bases between them. The CDR3 spans 12 residues. The CDR3 sequence is CASSLTEYEQYF. The CDR3 DNA is TGTGCCAGCAGTCTAACAGAGTACGAGCAGTACTTC.

The chain is built from TRBV12-5 and TRBJ2-3, with TRBD2 matching 7 bases. Germline CDR1 is LGHNT and CDR2 is FRNRAP. V gave up 8 bases and J gave up 4 bases; unmatched junction bases: 6. This CDR3 is built from 13 residues. CDR3 nucleotides: TGTGCTAGTTGGGACTATGGGGCAGATACGCAGTATTTT. This sequence encodes CASWDYGADTQYF.

This clone was seen just once. V gene TRBV11-2 combines with J gene TRBJ1-3; D not certain. V was clipped by 1 base and J by 0 bases, with 16 bases between them. This CDR3 is 18 amino acids long. Germline loops: CDR1 SGHAT, CDR2 FQNNGV. Written as DNA, the CDR3 is TGTGCCAGCAGCTTAGTCTTTGACACCCGAAGCTCTGGAAACACCATATATTTT. This sequence encodes CASSLVFDTRSSGNTIYF. Combining the CDR3 with reference TRBV11-2 and TRBJ1-3 gives the whole variable domain EAGVAQSPRYKIIEKRQSVAFWCNPISGHATLYWYQQILGQGPKLLIQFQNNGVVDDSQLPKDRFSAERLKGVDSTLKIQPAKLEDSAVYLCASSLVFDTRSSGNTIYFGEGSWLTVV.

The gene calls are TRBV6-4 and TRBJ2-1; 9 bases align to TRBD2. The CDR3 extends over 16 amino acids. CDR1 and CDR2 (germline): MRHNA, SNTAGT. V shed 6 bases and J 0 bases; nucleotides not matched to a gene: 6. This chain's CDR3 is CASRQEAGGSYNEQFF. The CDR3 DNA reads TGTGCCAGCAGACAAGAAGCGGGAGGCTCCTACAATGAGCAGTTCTTC.

V and J are TRBV5-1 and TRBJ2-7, with TRBD2 identical over 8 bases. Trimming cost V 0 bases and J 7 bases; bases outside gene matches: 24. CDR3 length: 20 residues. Germline CDR1 SGHRS, CDR2 YFSETQ. The CDR3, as DNA: TGCGCCAGCAGCTTGGACCCCTTGGGGGTTCGCCCAGCGGGAGAAGGAGAGCAGTACTTC. It yields the protein CASSLDPLGVRPAGEGEQYF.